These T cell receptor beta chains were read from a single sample in a study of T-cell memory formation after mild COVID-19. Each CDR3 protein is one row after TCRdb ran MiXCR on the 5' RACE reads. The sample has hundreds of thousands of distinct CDR3 sequences, about 19% seen once. Specimen: PBMCs or a T cell subset sorted from them (not recorded which). These TCRs come from an adult woman who had mild COVID-19 (a few samples of this study predate the infection). Cell type and time point are not known. Each CDR3 is given with its conserved first and last residue. D genes are given only for firm matches. For some rows the clone size is stated as once, few or many, or as a class when expanded; others skip it.

D gene	clone size	V gene	J gene	CDR3 protein	CDR3 DNA
.	few	TRBV7-9	TRBJ1-1	CASSSTPDGNTEAFF	TGTGCCAGCAGCTCAACCCCGGACGGGAACACTGAAGCTTTCTTT
TRBD2	.	TRBV7-3	TRBJ2-1	CASSPEALAGGPTYNEQFF	TGTGCCAGCAGCCCCGAGGCTCTAGCGGGAGGGCCGACCTACAATGAGCAGTTCTTC
TRBD2	many	TRBV5-1	TRBJ2-2	CASSPGTSLFSGELFF	TGCGCCAGCAGCCCCGGGACTAGCCTCTTTTCTGGGGAGCTGTTTTTT
TRBD2	many	TRBV5-1	TRBJ2-1	CASSLGTSGPNEQFF	TGCGCCAGCAGCTTGGGGACTAGCGGACCCAATGAGCAGTTCTTC
TRBD2	few	TRBV3-1	TRBJ2-5	CASSAGLAGGETQYF	TGTGCCAGCAGCGCCGGACTAGCGGGTGGAGAGACCCAGTACTTC
.	few	TRBV7-9	TRBJ2-7	CASSLGVGDYEQYF	TGTGCCAGCAGCTTAGGGGTGGGGGACTACGAGCAGTACTTC
.	.	TRBV19	TRBJ1-1	CASSSWNTGEAFF	TGTGCCAGTAGTAGCTGGAATACAGGGGAAGCTTTCTTT
TRBD1	few	TRBV7-2	TRBJ2-1	CASSLEVRQGNEQFF	TGTGCCAGCAGCTTAGAGGTGCGACAGGGAAATGAGCAGTTCTTC
.	few	TRBV15	TRBJ1-5	CATSRDPPNQPQHF	TGTGCCACCAGCAGAGACCCCCCAAATCAGCCCCAGCATTTT
TRBD2	.	TRBV5-1	TRBJ2-7	CATTRSLEGLAGFGEQYF	TGCGCCACCACCCGCAGCTTGGAGGGGCTAGCGGGGTTTGGCGAGCAGTACTTC
.	few	TRBV7-6	TRBJ2-7	CASSPSALSSYEQYF	TGTGCCAGCAGCCCATCGGCCCTAAGCTCCTACGAGCAGTACTTC
.	.	TRBV12-3/TRBV12-4	TRBJ2-7	CASSSTSGDEQYF	TGTGCCAGCAGTTCCACCTCCGGGGACGAGCAGTACTTC
.	.	TRBV6-5	TRBJ2-1	CASRSDRNEQFF	TGTGCCAGCAGGTCCGACAGAAATGAGCAGTTCTTC
.	few	TRBV12-3/TRBV12-4	TRBJ2-5	CASSPGRFETQYF	TGTGCCAGCAGCCCAGGACGGTTCGAGACCCAGTACTTC
.	.	TRBV20-1	TRBJ2-1	CSARESRVGEQFF	TGCAGTGCTAGAGAATCCCGGGTCGGCGAGCAGTTCTTC
TRBD2	.	TRBV5-1	TRBJ2-7	CASSLVGTSGTRSYEQYF	TGCGCCAGCAGCTTGGTCGGGACTAGCGGGACCCGCTCCTACGAGCAGTACTTC
.	.	TRBV4-1	TRBJ2-3	CASSQEGVGDTQYF	TGCGCCAGCAGCCAAGAGGGGGTGGGGGATACGCAGTATTTT